Below, 32 T cell receptor beta chains from the same sample are listed, as sequenced in a study of shared clonotypes between healthy human individuals. Generated by immunoSEQ multiplex PCR, the TCRdb table keeps only in-frame clones and is missing some. Among over a million clones listed, roughly 97% were seen once. Sequencing was done on a sample of naive CD4+ T cells sorted from blood. The subset was: CD45RA+ positively selected. Receptor source: a man aged 30 to 39 in good health.

The chain links TRBV7-2 to TRBJ2-7; no firm D call. Germline V gene data show CDR1 as SGHTA and CDR2 as FQGNSA. Trimming removed 5 bases from V and 4 bases from J, with 6 bases in between. The CDR3 is 11 residues long. CDR3 sequence: CASSAVYEQYF. DNA of the CDR3: TGTGCCAGCAGCGCCGTTTACGAGCAGTACTTC. Full variable domain (rest looked up from reference TRBV7-2 and TRBJ2-7): GAGVSQSPSNKVTEKGKDVELRCDPISGHTALYWYRQSLGQGLEFLIYFQGNSAPDKSGLPSDRFSAERTGGSVSTLTIQRTQQEDSAVYLCASSAVYEQYFGPGTRLTVT.

This chain joins TRBV29-1 and TRBJ2-7, with D perhaps matching TRBD1 (5 bases). Per germline, CDR1 SQVTM and CDR2 ANQGSEA. This CDR3 spans 16 amino acids. The V and J ends lost 1 base and 0 bases respectively, with 16 bases between them. CDR3 nucleotide sequence: TGCAGCGTTGAAGGAATACAGGACCGAAGCTCCTACGAGCAGTACTTC. It encodes CSVEGIQDRSSYEQYF.

The chain recombines TRBV27 with TRBJ2-7; D possibly corresponds to TRBD1 (6 bases). Germline CDR1 MNHEY, CDR2 SMNVEV (reference sequence). V was shortened by 6 bases and J by 2 bases, with 17 bases between the two germline ends. The CDR3 sequence is 15 residues long. The CDR3 coding sequence is TGTGCCAGCAGATACTTGGGACACCGACCCTACGAGCAGTACTTC. It translates to CASRYLGHRPYEQYF.

The rearrangement joins TRBV6-5 to TRBJ1-1, with D tentatively TRBD1 (6 bases). V dropped 5 bases and J dropped 3 bases, with 13 bases sitting between them. The length of the CDR3 is 14 residues. Germline lookup yields CDR1 MNHEY and CDR2 SVGAGI. DNA for the CDR3: TGTGCCAGCAGTGAAACAGGGTTGTACACTGAAGCTTTCTTT. It is translated as CASSETGLYTEAFF.

This chain connects TRBV28 to TRBJ2-2; 8 bases fit TRBD2. The CDR3 is 14 amino acids. Germline V gene sequence: CDR1 MDHEN, CDR2 SYDVKM. Trimming cost V 8 bases and J 5 bases; bases outside gene matches: 7. The CDR3 here is CASRGGDRTGELFF. The CDR3 DNA follows: TGTGCCAGCCGGGGGGGCGACAGGACCGGGGAGCTGTTTTTT.

This chain uses TRBV27 with TRBJ2-2; 9 bases fit TRBD2. V trimming: 1 base; J trimming: 7 bases; junction bases outside the gene matches: 10. The length of the CDR3 is 17 residues. The germline gives CDR1 MNHEY, CDR2 SMNVEV (reference sequence). CDR3: CASSLLVAGGRNGELFF. Here the CDR3 DNA reads TGTGCCAGCAGTTTATTAGTGGCGGGAGGGCGAAACGGGGAGCTGTTTTTT.

This clone appeared a single time. The chain couples TRBV18 to TRBJ2-5; tentatively, D is TRBD1 (6 bases). The CDR3 has 17 residues. Germline loops: CDR1 KGHSH, CDR2 LQKENI. V lost 5 bases to trimming and J lost 3 bases, with 22 bases between them. The CDR3 loop is CASSTTGIPISKETQYF. In DNA form, the CDR3 reads TGTGCCAGCTCAACCACAGGGATACCGATTTCCAAAGAGACCCAGTACTTC.

This chain links TRBV7-8 with TRBJ2-2; a possible D gene is TRBD1 (6 bases). Per germline, CDR1 SGHVS and CDR2 FQNEAQ. Trimming removed 4 bases from V and 3 bases from J, with 15 bases in between. CDR3 size: 16 residues. As DNA, the CDR3 is TGTGCCAGCAGCTCTCACAGGGAATCGGACACCGGGGAGCTGTTTTTT. Translation: CASSSHRESDTGELFF.

This clone was detected only once. This chain uses TRBV28 with TRBJ1-2; 9 bases are shared with TRBD1. The V gene end was trimmed by 4 bases and the J gene end by 0 bases; junction bases not matched to a gene: 9. In germline, CDR1 is MDHEN, CDR2 SYDVKM. CDR3 length: 17 residues. CDR3 sequence reads: CASSSGGQGHTNYGYTF. The DNA for the CDR3 is TGTGCCAGCAGTTCCGGGGGACAGGGCCATACTAACTATGGCTACACCTTC.

This clone has a single count. V and J are TRBV6-1 and TRBJ2-5; tentative D call: TRBD1 (5 bases). Germline V CDR1 and CDR2: MNHNS, SASEGT. The germline V and J ends were trimmed by 4 bases and 2 bases, with 11 bases remaining between them. This CDR3 comprises 14 residues. The CDR3 spells CASSVGHRQETQYF. The CDR3 DNA follows: TGTGCCAGCAGTGTCGGACACCGGCAAGAGACCCAGTACTTC.

The chain couples TRBV2 to TRBJ2-7; TRBD1 aligns across 8 bases. The CDR3 runs 12 residues. Germline V CDR1 and CDR2: SNHLY, FYNNEI. V was pared by 6 bases and J by 5 bases, with 3 bases of the junction left unmatched. The CDR3 reads CASRRQGNEQYF. The CDR3 DNA follows: TGTGCCAGCAGGAGACAGGGGAACGAGCAGTACTTC.

This chain uses TRBV28 with TRBJ1-5, with D possibly matching TRBD1 (6 bases). The CDR3 spans 19 residues. Germline assignment: CDR1 MDHEN and CDR2 SYDVKM. V lost 4 bases to trimming and J lost 5 bases, with 27 bases between them. CDR3 nucleotides: TGTGCCAGCAGTTCGAAATTCGGAACCGGGACATATATCCATCAGCCCCAGCATTTT. Translation: CASSSKFGTGTYIHQPQHF.

The rearrangement joins TRBV27 to TRBJ2-7; TRBD2 agrees at 9 bases. V trimming: 9 bases; J trimming: 5 bases; junction bases outside the gene matches: 11. Germline-derived CDR1 and CDR2 are MNHEY and SMNVEV (reference sequence). The CDR3 length is 14 residues. The DNA for the CDR3 is TGTGCCAGTTCGGCGGTAGCGGGAGCCCACGAGCAGTACTTC. Translating it yields CASSAVAGAHEQYF.

The chain uses TRBV9 and TRBJ2-6; tentative D call: TRBD1 (5 bases). Germline-derived CDR1 and CDR2 are SGDLS and YYNGEE. The CDR3 extends over 15 amino acids. The ends were cut back, 0 bases at V and 6 bases at J, with 10 bases in the middle. The CDR3 protein is CASSVVGLSANVLTF. The CDR3 DNA sequence: TGTGCCAGCAGCGTAGTGGGGCTCTCGGCCAACGTCCTGACTTTC.

The V and J genes are TRBV5-4 and TRBJ1-1; 7 bases line up with TRBD1. With 1 base clipped from V and 1 base from J, the junction kept 4 bases outside the gene matches. The CDR3 runs to 15 residues. In germline, CDR1 is SGHNT, CDR2 YYREEE (reference sequence). DNA of the CDR3: TGTGCCAGCAGCTTGCAGGGGGTTGAGAACACTGAAGCTTTCTTT. Translation gives CASSLQGVENTEAFF.

This chain connects TRBV5-1 to TRBJ2-1, with a tentative D call TRBD1 (5 bases). Germline loops: CDR1 SGHRS, CDR2 YFSETQ. There are 13 residues in the CDR3. Deletions cut 5 bases from V and 4 bases from J, with 10 bases between. CDR3 in amino acids: CASRGDTYNEQFF. The CDR3 DNA reads as TGCGCCAGCAGAGGGGATACATACAATGAGCAGTTCTTC.

The chain recombines TRBV10-1 with TRBJ2-1; D might be TRBD1 or TRBD2, each matching 5 bases. The CDR3 runs to 13 residues. The ends were cut back, 2 bases at V and 5 bases at J, with 7 bases in the middle. Germline loops: CDR1 WNHNN, CDR2 SYGVQD (reference sequence). Written as DNA, the CDR3 is TGCGCCAGCAGTGAGGTGGGGGACAATGAGCAGTTCTTC. Translation: CASSEVGDNEQFF.

In this sample, this clone turned up a few times. The chain uses TRBV4-3 and TRBJ2-1; TRBD2 matches at 15 bases. The CDR3 runs 17 residues. Germline-derived CDR1 and CDR2 are LGHNA and YSLEER. Trimming removed 0 bases from V and 8 bases from J; junction bases left unmatched: 5. The CDR3 is CASSQEWGLAGGDEQFF. DNA for the CDR3: TGCGCCAGCAGCCAAGAGTGGGGACTAGCGGGAGGTGATGAGCAGTTCTTC.

The CDR3 loop reads CASSKGTADTNYGYTF. DNA of the CDR3: TGTGCCAGTAGTAAAGGGACAGCAGATACTAACTATGGCTACACCTTC. The genes are TRBV19 and TRBJ1-2; 7 bases agree with TRBD1. The J segment lost 0 bases and the V segment lost 4 bases, leaving 8 bases of the junction unmatched. Looked up from germline, CDR1 is LNHDA and CDR2 is SQIVND (reference sequence). The CDR3 covers 16 residues.

The chain recombines TRBV10-3 with TRBJ1-1; 8 positions match TRBD1. V lost 7 bases and J lost 3; bases outside the gene matches: 7. This CDR3 contains 14 residues. Germline assignment: CDR1 ENHRY and CDR2 SYGVKD. The CDR3 region is CAIKGTGQHTEAFF. CDR3 DNA sequence: TGTGCCATCAAGGGGACAGGTCAACACACTGAAGCTTTCTTT.

This sequence joins TRBV2 and TRBJ2-5, with no clear D. Germline V lookup: CDR1 SNHLY, CDR2 FYNNEI. This CDR3 is 14 amino acids long. V lost 6 bases and J 4 bases, leaving 15 bases between the germline ends. CDR3 protein: CASSHPSALETQYF. The CDR3 coding sequence is TGTGCCAGCAGCCACCCTTCGGCTCTAGAGACCCAGTACTTC.

In regard to this clone: Its ends do not fully match the called genes, so a read error is possible. The V call is TRBV30, the J call TRBJ2-5; 8 bases fit TRBD2. The CDR3 extends over 14 amino acids. Germline CDR1 and CDR2: GTSNPN and SVGIG (reference sequence). The CDR3: CARSSPSGGRTQYF. DNA for the CDR3: TGTGCCCGGAGTTCCCCCAGCGGGGGACGGACCCAGTACTTC.

The chain links TRBV7-8 to TRBJ2-7; D may be TRBD1 or TRBD2 (5 bases each). Germline loops: CDR1 SGHVS, CDR2 FQNEAQ. There are 16 residues in the CDR3. V was clipped by 5 bases and J by 0 bases, with 17 bases between them. The CDR3 spells CASSHSGEGPSYEQYF. The CDR3 nucleotides are TGTGCCAGCAGCCATTCGGGCGAGGGGCCCTCCTACGAGCAGTACTTC.

This clone is a singleton in its sample. This chain links TRBV18 with TRBJ1-1; tentative D call: TRBD1 (6 bases). The V and J ends lost 2 bases and 1 base respectively, with 17 bases between them. The germline CDR1 and CDR2 sequences are KGHSH and LQKENI. This CDR3 is 17 amino acids long. CDR3 coding DNA: TGTGCCAGCTCACCAAACAGTAGGGGGAGGAAGAACACTGAAGCTTTCTTT. It encodes CASSPNSRGRKNTEAFF. The entire variable domain, with the rest obtained from reference TRBV18 and TRBJ1-1, is as follows: NAGVMQNPRHLVRRRGQEARLRCSPMKGHSHVYWYRQLPEEGLKFMVYLQKENIIDESGMPKERFSAEFPKEGPSILRIQQVVRGDSAAYFCASSPNSRGRKNTEAFFGQGTRLTVV.

The chain carries TRBV19 and TRBJ1-1; the D is unclear. V was cut by 1 base and J by 2 bases, with 8 bases left in between. From germline, CDR1 is LNHDA and CDR2 SQIVND (reference sequence). The CDR3 runs 14 residues. The CDR3 DNA follows: TGTGCCAGTAGTATAGTCCCAGAAAACACTGAAGCTTTCTTT. Residues: CASSIVPENTEAFF.

The genes are TRBV5-1 and TRBJ2-3, with 10 nucleotides matching TRBD1. CDR1 and CDR2 (germline): SGHRS, YFSETQ. The ends lost 3 bases at V and 2 bases at J; junction bases unmatched: 6. This CDR3 is 16 amino acids long. CDR3 amino acids: CASSSLGTGATDTQYF. CDR3 nucleotides: TGCGCCAGCAGCTCGCTCGGGACAGGGGCCACAGATACGCAGTATTTT.

The genes are TRBV7-9 and TRBJ1-1; a possible D gene is TRBD1 (5 bases). V was cut by 5 bases and J by 5 bases, with 12 bases left in between. The CDR3 is 13 amino acids. Germline V gene sequence: CDR1 SEHNR, CDR2 FQNEAQ (reference sequence). The CDR3 DNA follows: TGTGCCAGCAGCGTCGGGGGGGGAACTGAAGCTTTCTTT. Translating it yields CASSVGGGTEAFF.

The chain carries TRBV4-2 and TRBJ2-5; 10 nucleotides agree with TRBD2. The CDR3 consists of 15 residues. Germline V gene data show CDR1 as LGHNA and CDR2 as YNFKEQ. Trimming removed 0 bases from V and 3 bases from J; junction bases left unmatched: 1. CDR3 sequence: CASSQDLAGEETQYF. In DNA, the CDR3 is TGTGCCAGCAGCCAAGATCTAGCGGGAGAAGAGACCCAGTACTTC.

The chain uses TRBV7-9 and TRBJ2-5; D gene unclear. V shed 8 bases and J shed 1 base, with 5 bases lying between them. Germline loops: CDR1 SEHNR, CDR2 FQNEAQ (reference sequence). The CDR3 has 11 amino acids. The DNA for the CDR3 is TGTGCCAGCGCCCCCCAAGAGACCCAGTACTTC. Translated: CASAPQETQYF.

The chain joins TRBV9 to TRBJ2-7; no reliable D call. The length of the CDR3 is 14 residues. Trimming took 0 bases from V and 5 from J, leaving 12 bases between them. Per germline, CDR1 SGDLS and CDR2 YYNGEE. DNA of the CDR3: TGTGCCAGCAGCGTAGGCTTGCAGGACCACGAGCAGTACTTC. This sequence encodes CASSVGLQDHEQYF.

This rearrangement joins TRBV14 to TRBJ2-4, with 11 positions matching TRBD2. CDR1 is SGHDN, CDR2 FVKESK, per germline. V shed 5 bases and J 2 bases; nucleotides not matched to a gene: 17. The length of the CDR3 is 20 residues. CDR3 DNA: TGTGCCAGCAGCAAGATGGAGAGGGGTAGCGGGAGGGTATCCAAAAACATTCAGTACTTC. Its translation is CASSKMERGSGRVSKNIQYF.

The count of this clone is one. The J gene is TRBJ2-7, the V gene TRBV9; D unclear. Germline V lookup: CDR1 SGDLS, CDR2 YYNGEE. Trimming shortened V by 0 bases and J by 7 bases, and 14 bases separated the two germline ends. This CDR3 contains 14 residues. The CDR3 nucleotides read TGTGCCAGCAGCGTAGAGGCAGGTACGACGGAGCAGTACTTC. Translated: CASSVEAGTTEQYF.